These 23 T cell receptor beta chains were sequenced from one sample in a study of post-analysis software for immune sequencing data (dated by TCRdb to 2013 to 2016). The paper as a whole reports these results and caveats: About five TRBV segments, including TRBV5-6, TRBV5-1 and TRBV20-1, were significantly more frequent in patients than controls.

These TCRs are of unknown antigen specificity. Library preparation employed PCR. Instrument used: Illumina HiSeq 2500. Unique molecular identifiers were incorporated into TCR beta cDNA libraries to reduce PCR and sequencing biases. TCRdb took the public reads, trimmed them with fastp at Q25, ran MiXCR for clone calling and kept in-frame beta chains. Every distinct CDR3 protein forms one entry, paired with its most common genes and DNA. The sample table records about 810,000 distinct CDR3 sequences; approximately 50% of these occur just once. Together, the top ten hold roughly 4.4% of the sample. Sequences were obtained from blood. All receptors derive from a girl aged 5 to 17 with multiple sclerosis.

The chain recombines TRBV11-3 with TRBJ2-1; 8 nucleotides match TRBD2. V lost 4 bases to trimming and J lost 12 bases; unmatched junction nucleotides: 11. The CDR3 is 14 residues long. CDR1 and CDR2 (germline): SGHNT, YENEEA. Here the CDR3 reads CASSSISGANTQFF. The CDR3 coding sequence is TGTGCCAGCAGCTCCATTAGCGGGGCTAATACGCAGTTCTTC.

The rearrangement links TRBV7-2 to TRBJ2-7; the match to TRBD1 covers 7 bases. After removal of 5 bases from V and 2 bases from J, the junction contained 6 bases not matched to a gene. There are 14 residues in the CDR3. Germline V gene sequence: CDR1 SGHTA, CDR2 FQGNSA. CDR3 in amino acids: CASSPGGSAYEQYF. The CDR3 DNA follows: TGTGCCAGCAGCCCAGGGGGTTCCGCCTACGAGCAGTACTTC.

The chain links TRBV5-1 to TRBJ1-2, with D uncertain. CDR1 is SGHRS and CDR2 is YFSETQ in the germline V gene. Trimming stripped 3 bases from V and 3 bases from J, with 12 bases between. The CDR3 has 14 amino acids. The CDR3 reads CASSSWAGHYGYTF. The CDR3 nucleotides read TGCGCCAGCAGCTCCTGGGCAGGCCACTATGGCTACACCTTC.

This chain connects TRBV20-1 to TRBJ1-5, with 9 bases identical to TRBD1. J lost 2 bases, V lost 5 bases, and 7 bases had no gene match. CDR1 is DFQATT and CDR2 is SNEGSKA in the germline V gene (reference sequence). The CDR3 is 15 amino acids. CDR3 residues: CSALDRGRGNQPQHF. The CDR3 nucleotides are TGCAGTGCTCTGGACAGGGGACGAGGCAATCAGCCCCAGCATTTT.

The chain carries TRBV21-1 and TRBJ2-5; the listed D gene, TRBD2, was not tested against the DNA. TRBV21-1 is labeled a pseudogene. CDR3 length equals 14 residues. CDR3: CASSKWGYGRSQYF. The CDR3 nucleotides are TGTGCCAGCAGCAAATGGGGGTATGGGAGGTCGCAGTACTTC.

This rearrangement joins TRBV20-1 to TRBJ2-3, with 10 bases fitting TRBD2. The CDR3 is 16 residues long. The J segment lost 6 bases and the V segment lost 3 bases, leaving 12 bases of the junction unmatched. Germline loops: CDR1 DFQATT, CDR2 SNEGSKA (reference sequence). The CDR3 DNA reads TGCAGTGCTAGCACCGGACTAGCGGTGGGATGGGATACGCAGTATTTT. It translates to CSASTGLAVGWDTQYF.

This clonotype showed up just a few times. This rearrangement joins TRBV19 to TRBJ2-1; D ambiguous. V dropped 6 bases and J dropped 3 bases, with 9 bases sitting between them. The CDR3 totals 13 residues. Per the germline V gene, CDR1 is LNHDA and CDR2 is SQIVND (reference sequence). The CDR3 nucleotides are TGTGCCAGTAGGGATAGTTTCTACAATGAGCAGTTCTTC. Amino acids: CASRDSFYNEQFF.

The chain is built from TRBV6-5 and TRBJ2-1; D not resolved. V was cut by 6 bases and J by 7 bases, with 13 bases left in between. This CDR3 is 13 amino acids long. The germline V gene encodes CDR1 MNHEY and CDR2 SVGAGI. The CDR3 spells CASSLPSRNEQFF. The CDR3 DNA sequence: TGTGCCAGCAGCCTACCTTCTCGTAATGAGCAGTTCTTC.

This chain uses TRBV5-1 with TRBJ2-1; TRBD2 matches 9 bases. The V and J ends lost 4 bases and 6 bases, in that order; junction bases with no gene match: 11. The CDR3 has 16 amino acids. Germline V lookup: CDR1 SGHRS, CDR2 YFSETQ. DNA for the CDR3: TGCGCCAGCAGCCCCGGGGGGTTAGCGGGGGCCAATGAGCAGTTCTTC. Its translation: CASSPGGLAGANEQFF.

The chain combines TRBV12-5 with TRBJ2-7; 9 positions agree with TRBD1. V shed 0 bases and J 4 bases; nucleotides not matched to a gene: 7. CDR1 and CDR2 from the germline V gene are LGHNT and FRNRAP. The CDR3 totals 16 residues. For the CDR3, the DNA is TGTGCTAGTGGTTTGGTATTGGGACAGGGAGCGTACGAGCAGTACTTC. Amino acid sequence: CASGLVLGQGAYEQYF.

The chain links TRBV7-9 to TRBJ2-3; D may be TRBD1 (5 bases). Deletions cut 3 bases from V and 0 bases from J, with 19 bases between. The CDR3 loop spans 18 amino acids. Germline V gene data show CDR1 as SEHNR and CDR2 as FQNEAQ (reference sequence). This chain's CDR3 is CASSFNPRQGDSTDTQYF. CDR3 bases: TGTGCCAGCAGCTTTAATCCTCGCCAGGGTGATAGCACAGATACGCAGTATTTT.

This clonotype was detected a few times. CDR3 bases: TGTGCCAGCAGTGAATTGTCGGGAGGGTATTGGGCGCAGTATTTT. Translating it yields CASSELSGGYWAQYF. The rearrangement links TRBV6-1 to TRBJ2-3; 8 bases line up with TRBD2. The CDR3 spans 15 residues. Germline loops: CDR1 MNHNS, CDR2 SASEGT. V dropped 2 bases and J dropped 10; count of bases not matched to a gene: 11.

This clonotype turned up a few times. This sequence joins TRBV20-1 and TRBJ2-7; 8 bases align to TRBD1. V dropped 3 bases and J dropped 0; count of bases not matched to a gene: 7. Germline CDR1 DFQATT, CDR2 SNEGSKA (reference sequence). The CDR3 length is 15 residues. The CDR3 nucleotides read TGCAGTGCTAGCCCCGGACAGGGCAACTCCTACGAGCAGTACTTC. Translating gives CSASPGQGNSYEQYF.

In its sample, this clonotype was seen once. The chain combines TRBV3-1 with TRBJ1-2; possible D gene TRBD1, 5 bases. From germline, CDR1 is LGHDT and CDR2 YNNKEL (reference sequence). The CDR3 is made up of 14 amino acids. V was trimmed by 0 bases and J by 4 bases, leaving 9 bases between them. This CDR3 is CASSQDPGGYGYTF. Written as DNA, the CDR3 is TGTGCCAGCAGCCAAGATCCGGGGGGCTATGGCTACACCTTC.

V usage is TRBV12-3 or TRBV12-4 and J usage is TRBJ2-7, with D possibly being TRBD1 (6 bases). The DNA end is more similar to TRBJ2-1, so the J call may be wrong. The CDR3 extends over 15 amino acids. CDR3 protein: CASMWEPRGGNEQFF. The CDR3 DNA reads TGTGCCAGCATGTGGGAGCCCCGAGGGGGCAATGAGCAGTTCTTC.

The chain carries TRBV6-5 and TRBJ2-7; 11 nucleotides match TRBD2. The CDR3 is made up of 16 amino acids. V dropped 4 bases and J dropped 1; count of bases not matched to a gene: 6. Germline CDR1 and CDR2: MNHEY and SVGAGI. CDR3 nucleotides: TGTGCCAGCAGTTCCTCGGGACTAGCGGAATCCTACGAGCAGTACTTC. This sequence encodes CASSSSGLAESYEQYF.

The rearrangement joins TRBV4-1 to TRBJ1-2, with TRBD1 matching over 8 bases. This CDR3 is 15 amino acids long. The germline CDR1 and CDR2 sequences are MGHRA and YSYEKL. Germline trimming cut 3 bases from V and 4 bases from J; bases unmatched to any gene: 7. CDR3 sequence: CASSQPTGGFYGYTF. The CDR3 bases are TGCGCCAGCAGCCAGCCTACAGGGGGATTCTATGGCTACACCTTC.

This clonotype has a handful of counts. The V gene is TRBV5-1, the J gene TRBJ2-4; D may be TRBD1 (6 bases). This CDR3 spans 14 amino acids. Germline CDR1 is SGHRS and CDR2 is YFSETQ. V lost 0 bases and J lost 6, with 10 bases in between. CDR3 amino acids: CASSLGTDANIQYF. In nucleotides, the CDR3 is TGCGCCAGCAGCTTGGGGACAGACGCAAACATTCAGTACTTC.

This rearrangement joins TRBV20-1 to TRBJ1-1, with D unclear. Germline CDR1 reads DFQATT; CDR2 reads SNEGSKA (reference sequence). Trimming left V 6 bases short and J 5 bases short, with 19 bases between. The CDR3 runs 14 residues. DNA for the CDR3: TGCAGTGCCTCTAGCCGGAGTCTGCGGACTGAAGCTTTCTTT. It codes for CSASSRSLRTEAFF.

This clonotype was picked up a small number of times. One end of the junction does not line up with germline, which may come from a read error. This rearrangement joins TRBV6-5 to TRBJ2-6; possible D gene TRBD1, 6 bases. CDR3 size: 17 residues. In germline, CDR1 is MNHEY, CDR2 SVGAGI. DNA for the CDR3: TGTGCCAGTAGTTCCGGGACATCCCACTCTGGGGCCAACGTCCTGACTTTC. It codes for CASSSGTSHSGANVLTF.

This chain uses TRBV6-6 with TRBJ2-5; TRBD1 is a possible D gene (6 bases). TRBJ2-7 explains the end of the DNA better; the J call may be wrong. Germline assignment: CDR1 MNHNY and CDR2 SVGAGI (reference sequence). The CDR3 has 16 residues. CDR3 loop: CASMRETIGQSYEQYF. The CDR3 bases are TGTGCCAGCATGAGAGAGACTATCGGACAGAGCTACGAGCAGTACTTC.

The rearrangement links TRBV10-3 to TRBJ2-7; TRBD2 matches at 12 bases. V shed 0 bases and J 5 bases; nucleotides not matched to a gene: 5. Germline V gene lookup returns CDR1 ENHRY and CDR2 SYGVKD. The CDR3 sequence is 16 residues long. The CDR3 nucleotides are TGTGCCATCAGTGAGTCGAGGACTAGCGGGATCGACGAGCAGTACTTC. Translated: CAISESRTSGIDEQYF.

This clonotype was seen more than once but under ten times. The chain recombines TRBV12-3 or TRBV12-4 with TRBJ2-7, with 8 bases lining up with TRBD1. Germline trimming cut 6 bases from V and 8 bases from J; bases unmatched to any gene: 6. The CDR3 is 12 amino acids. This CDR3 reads CASSQDRAKQYF. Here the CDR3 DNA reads TGTGCCAGCAGCCAGGACAGGGCAAAGCAGTACTTC.